The clone carrying this T cell receptor (beta chain) was counted many times. Its antigen is not identified. A TCRbeta library incorporating unique molecular identifiers was prepared. TCRdb re-called the PCR reads through MiXCR, storing one row per CDR3 protein. Of 580,000 or so distinct CDR3 sequences listed, 23% were seen once; the top ten hold over 12%. CDR1 is SGHTA, CDR2 FQGNSA, per germline. CDR3 length: 14 amino acids. Trimming pared 3 bases from V and 0 bases from J, leaving 8 bases between. The data originate from a study of T-cell reconstitution after alpha-beta-depleted transplantation in children. Study-wide points: Elevated TCRbeta diversity at day 60 was traced, in some patients, to surviving recipient T cells and thymic progenitors. One year after transplant, T-cell counts and diversity came mostly from newly produced T cells. Several hundred graft clones that had expanded were reportedly the source of alpha-beta T cells about two months after transplant.

Sequenced material: PBMCs, mostly from graft donor cells, taken 360 days after TCRalphabeta/CD19-depleted stem cell transplant. This TCR was recovered from a boy in the first two years of life who had a stem cell transplant for acute myeloid leukemia, so the T cells may come from the graft donor. The chain recombines TRBV7-2 with TRBJ1-1; the D gene is possibly TRBD1 (6 bases). CDR3 protein: CASSLNRVNTEAFF. Here the CDR3 DNA reads TGTGCCAGCAGCTTGAACAGGGTGAACACTGAAGCTTTCTTT. Based on the CDR3 plus reference TRBV7-2 and TRBJ1-1, the full variable domain is GAGVSQSPSNKVTEKGKDVELRCDPISGHTALYWYRQSLGQGLEFLIYFQGNSAPDKSGLPSDRFSAERTGGSVSTLTIQRTQQEDSAVYLCASSLNRVNTEAFFGQGTRLTVV.